This note documents a single TCR beta chain sequence. This sample stems from a study of T cell clones after liver transplantation. Method: immunoSEQ multiplex PCR; TCRdb's copy keeps in-frame clones and lacks some. The data hold roughly 120,000 clones, with 90% observed a single time. Trimming at V came to 5 bases and at J to 2 bases, leaving 2 bases not matched to a gene. Per the germline V gene, CDR1 is SGHNT and CDR2 is YENEEA. The CDR3 consists of 15 residues. This clonotype was obtained from a human patient who received a liver transplant. Some T cells may originate from the graft donor. The material was CD4+ T cells from blood, obtained 12 months after liver transplant. This sequence joins TRBV11-3 and TRBJ2-3; 12 nucleotides line up with TRBD1. CDR3 in DNA: TGTGCCAGCAGCAGGGGACAGGGGGCCACAGATACGCAGTATTTT. Its translation is CASSRGQGATDTQYF.